This TCR beta chain was obtained from a study of a mutant IDH1 vaccine in newly diagnosed glioma. Study context: Visit V12 was scheduled at week 35 and visit V13 at week 47.

The method was immunoSEQ multiplex PCR; TCRdb's version includes in-frame clones alone and lacks a portion of them. The sample carries some 38,000 clones, roughly 82% recorded once. The time point was: week 47, end of study. Doses of 300 ug of mutant IDH1 20-mer peptide were given with topical imiquimod. This CDR3 comprises 14 residues. Germline V gene data show CDR1 as SNHLY and CDR2 as FYNNEI. Unmatched junction bases numbered 7, after V lost 4 bases and J lost 10 bases. As for this clone: The antigen is undetermined.

The source material was PBMCs, sampled from a glioma patient whose treatment included an IDH1 peptide vaccine. This TCR came from a man between 40 and 49 years old with glioma. The V gene is TRBV2, the J gene TRBJ2-1; TRBD2 aligns across 10 bases. The CDR3 reads CASSAGLALQEQFF. The CDR3 DNA reads as TGTGCCAGCAGTGCGGGACTAGCGTTACAAGAGCAGTTCTTC.